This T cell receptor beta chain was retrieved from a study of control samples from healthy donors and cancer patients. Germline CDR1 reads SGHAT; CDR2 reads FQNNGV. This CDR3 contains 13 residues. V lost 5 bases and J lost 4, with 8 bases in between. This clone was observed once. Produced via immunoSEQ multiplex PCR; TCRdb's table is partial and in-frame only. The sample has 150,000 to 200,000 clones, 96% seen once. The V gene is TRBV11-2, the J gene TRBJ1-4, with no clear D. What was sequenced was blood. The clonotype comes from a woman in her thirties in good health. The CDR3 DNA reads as TGTGCCAGCAGCCTTGGGCTTAATGAAAAACTGTTTTTT. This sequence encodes CASSLGLNEKLFF.